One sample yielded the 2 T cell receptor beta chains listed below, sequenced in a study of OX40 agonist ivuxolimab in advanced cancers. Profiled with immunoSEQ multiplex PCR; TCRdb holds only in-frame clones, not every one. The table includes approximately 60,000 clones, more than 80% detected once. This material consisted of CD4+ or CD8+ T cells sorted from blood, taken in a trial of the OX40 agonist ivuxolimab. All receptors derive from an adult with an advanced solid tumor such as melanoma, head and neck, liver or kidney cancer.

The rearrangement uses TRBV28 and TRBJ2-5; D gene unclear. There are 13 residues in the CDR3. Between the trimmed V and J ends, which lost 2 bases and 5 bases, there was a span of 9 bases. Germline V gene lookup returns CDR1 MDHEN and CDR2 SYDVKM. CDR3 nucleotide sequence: TGTGCCAGCAGTTTAAGCGTTACGGAGACCCAGTACTTC. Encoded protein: CASSLSVTETQYF.

CDR3 DNA: TGTGCCAGCAGCGCAAGCCGGGACAGATCCTACGAGCAGTACTTC. Its translation: CASSASRDRSYEQYF. The genes are TRBV27 and TRBJ2-7; the match to TRBD1 covers 7 bases. The CDR3 spans 15 residues. V shed 6 bases and J 1 base; nucleotides not matched to a gene: 9. Germline V gives CDR1 MNHEY, CDR2 SMNVEV (reference sequence).